The 9 T cell receptor beta chains listed next were all sequenced from one sample in a study of blood T cell repertoires in COVID-19. TCRdb's copy holds only in-frame clones and misses some; the assay was immunoSEQ multiplex PCR. The table records about 200,000 clones, roughly 90% of them present only once. Sequencing was performed on PBMCs or T cells enriched from blood (not recorded which). The origin of the receptors is a woman aged 25 to 39 who had been exposed to COVID-19.

CDR3 coding DNA: TGTGCCAGCAGTTCTAGCGGGGAAGCCTACGAGCAGTACTTC. It yields the protein CASSSSGEAYEQYF. The chain employs TRBV6-6 and TRBJ2-7; 9 bases fit TRBD2. Per germline, CDR1 MNHNY and CDR2 SVGAGI (reference sequence). With V trimmed by 4 bases and J by 2 bases, 3 bases remained unmatched. The CDR3 consists of 14 residues.

The chain is built from TRBV7-3 and TRBJ2-1, with a possible D match to TRBD1 (6 bases). CDR3 length equals 15 residues. The germline V and J ends were trimmed by 5 bases and 2 bases, with 13 bases remaining between them. Germline V lookup: CDR1 SGHTA, CDR2 FQGTGA. CDR3 DNA: TGTGCCAGCAGCCCCAGGGGCTCCCCCTACAATGAGCAGTTCTTC. Its translation: CASSPRGSPYNEQFF.

This rearrangement joins TRBV3-1 (or the pseudogene TRBV3-2) to TRBJ1-5; D unresolved. This CDR3 contains 13 residues. V was shortened by 1 base and J by 3 bases, with 4 bases between the two germline ends. Germline loops: CDR1 LGHDT, CDR2 YNNKEL (reference sequence). The CDR3 nucleotides read TGTGCCAGCAGCCAAGTCGTCAATCAGCCCCAGCATTTT. Translation: CASSQVVNQPQHF.

The J gene is TRBJ1-1, the V gene TRBV14, with D possibly TRBD1 on 5 matching bases. The ends were cut back, 0 bases at V and 5 bases at J, with 13 bases in the middle. This CDR3 comprises 15 residues. Germline CDR1 is SGHDN and CDR2 is FVKESK. The CDR3 sequence is CASSQDGAWWTEAFF. The CDR3 coding sequence is TGTGCCAGCAGCCAAGATGGGGCCTGGTGGACTGAAGCTTTCTTT.

V gene TRBV3-1 (or the pseudogene TRBV3-2) combines with J gene TRBJ2-1; 10 bases align to TRBD1. The V and J ends lost 4 bases and 8 bases, in that order; junction bases with no gene match: 11. CDR1 and CDR2 from the germline V gene are LGHDT and YNNKEL (reference sequence). This CDR3 is 16 amino acids long. CDR3 nucleotide sequence: TGTGCCAGCAGCCCGCTTTACGGGACAGGGGTTCATGAGCAGTTCTTC. This sequence encodes CASSPLYGTGVHEQFF.

The chain employs TRBV6-1 and TRBJ1-3; TRBD1 aligns across 7 bases. Germline values: CDR1 MNHNS, CDR2 SASEGT. V shed 4 bases and J 2 bases; nucleotides not matched to a gene: 14. This CDR3 has 18 amino acids. The CDR3 loop is CASSGILQGRRAGNTIYF. In nucleotides, the CDR3 is TGTGCCAGCAGTGGAATTCTACAGGGGAGGAGGGCTGGAAACACCATATATTTT.

The chain employs TRBV4-2 and TRBJ2-3; 11 bases are shared with TRBD2. This CDR3 spans 17 amino acids. Germline V lookup: CDR1 LGHNA, CDR2 YNFKEQ. After removal of 3 bases from V and 5 bases from J, the junction contained 10 bases not matched to a gene. The CDR3, as DNA: TGTGCCAGCAGCCAGTTCATAGCGGGGGGGCCGGGAGATACGCAGTATTTT. This gives the protein CASSQFIAGGPGDTQYF.

CDR3 in amino acids: CASSIVFGSSYEQYF. CDR3 nucleotides: TGTGCCAGTAGTATAGTGTTCGGGAGCTCCTACGAGCAGTACTTC. The rearrangement uses TRBV19 and TRBJ2-7, with D tentatively TRBD2 (6 bases). Trimming removed 1 base from V and 0 bases from J, with 10 bases in between. Germline V lookup: CDR1 LNHDA, CDR2 SQIVND (reference sequence). This CDR3 is 15 amino acids long.

The chain joins TRBV5-6 to TRBJ1-3; 7 bases match TRBD1. The length of the CDR3 is 15 residues. CDR1 and CDR2 from the germline V gene are SGHDT and YYEEEE. V lost 7 bases to trimming and J lost 5 bases; unmatched junction nucleotides: 12. The CDR3 sequence is CASEARDRLRNTIYF. The CDR3 bases are TGTGCCAGCGAAGCCCGGGACAGATTGAGAAACACCATATATTTT.